The 29 T cell receptor beta chains given below trace back to one sample, sequenced in a study of T cells in Graves' hyperthyroidism and ophthalmopathy. RNA transcripts were the template for amplifying TCR beta CDR3 regions. The study used the HTBI primer set for a first-round RT-PCR of the TCR CDR3. TCRdb reanalysed the multiplex PCR reads using MiXCR and keeps one entry per CDR3 protein. The sample has 600,000 to 650,000 distinct CDR3 sequences, roughly 20% seen once. What was sequenced was blood. The receptors derive from a man aged 30 to 45 with Graves' ophthalmopathy.

CDR3 in amino acids: CATSRDPGHGEKLFF. CDR3 nucleotides: TGTGCCACCAGCAGAGATCCGGGACACGGAGAAAAACTGTTTTTT. This chain joins TRBV15 and TRBJ1-4; a possible D gene is TRBD1 (6 bases). Germline V gene data show CDR1 as LNHNV and CDR2 as YYDKDF (reference sequence). Trimming removed 0 bases at V and 8 bases at J, with 13 bases between. This CDR3 is 15 amino acids long.

This clonotype was observed a few times. This chain links TRBV28 with TRBJ2-1, with 7 bases that match TRBD2. Germline V gives CDR1 MDHEN, CDR2 SYDVKM. Losses at the gene ends were 7 bases for V and 4 bases for J; bases not matched to a gene: 4. The CDR3 covers 13 residues. The CDR3, as DNA: TGTGCCAGCAAAAAAGCGGGGTACAATGAGCAGTTCTTC. This gives the protein CASKKAGYNEQFF.

This sequence joins TRBV11-2 and TRBJ2-7; 7 bases map to TRBD1. The CDR3 is 13 amino acids. CDR1 SGHAT and CDR2 FQNNGV come from the germline V gene. After removal of 3 bases from V and 5 bases from J, the junction contained 4 bases not matched to a gene. The CDR3 DNA sequence: TGTGCCAGCAGCTTCGACAGGGTCAACGAGCAGTACTTC. Residues: CASSFDRVNEQYF. Based on the CDR3 plus reference TRBV11-2 and TRBJ2-7, the full variable domain is EAGVAQSPRYKIIEKRQSVAFWCNPISGHATLYWYQQILGQGPKLLIQFQNNGVVDDSQLPKDRFSAERLKGVDSTLKIQPAKLEDSAVYLCASSFDRVNEQYFGPGTRLTVT.

The chain couples TRBV20-1 to TRBJ1-1; weak D call: TRBD1 (6 bases). Between the trimmed V and J ends, which lost 6 bases and 4 bases, there was a span of 15 bases. Germline V gene lookup returns CDR1 DFQATT and CDR2 SNEGSKA (reference sequence). CDR3 length equals 13 residues. The DNA for the CDR3 is TGCAGTGCCCGGGGACACTTAGGCACTGAAGCTTTCTTT. Protein: CSARGHLGTEAFF.

The chain has TRBV6-2 or TRBV6-3 and TRBJ1-4; TRBD1 aligns across 7 bases. The CDR3 contains 18 residues. CDR1 is MNHEY and CDR2 is SVGEGT in the germline V gene. V lost 0 bases and J lost 5; bases outside the gene matches: 12. CDR3 coding DNA: TGTGCCAGCAGTTACTCGGGACAGTTGGGGCTCTTCAATGAAAAACTGTTTTTT. Translated, it gives CASSYSGQLGLFNEKLFF.

The chain combines TRBV7-8 with TRBJ2-5; 9 nucleotides agree with TRBD1. The CDR3 loop spans 14 amino acids. The ends lost 4 bases at V and 5 bases at J; junction bases unmatched: 5. CDR1 is SGHVS and CDR2 is FQNEAQ in the germline V gene. CDR3 amino acids: CASSWDRVGETQYF. Written as DNA, the CDR3 is TGTGCCAGCAGCTGGGACAGGGTGGGGGAGACCCAGTACTTC. The full variable domain, rest sourced from reference TRBV7-8 and TRBJ2-5, is GAGVSQSPRYKVAKRGQDVALRCDPISGHVSLFWYQQALGQGPEFLTYFQNEAQLDKSGLPSDRFFAERPEGSVSTLKIQRTQQEDSAVYLCASSWDRVGETQYFGPGTRLLVL.

The chain recombines TRBV7-9 with TRBJ2-3; 11 positions agree with TRBD2. CDR3 length equals 17 residues. The trim removed 5 bases at V and 2 bases at J, leaving 9 bases unmatched. The V gene's germline CDR1 is SEHNR and CDR2 FQNEAQ (reference sequence). The CDR3 DNA follows: TGTGCCAGCAGCCTCGGGACTAGCGGATTCAACACAGATACGCAGTATTTT. Its translation is CASSLGTSGFNTDTQYF.

This clonotype turned up a few times. The chain is built from TRBV7-2 and TRBJ2-7, with D tentatively TRBD1 (6 bases). This CDR3 comprises 15 residues. With 5 bases removed from V and 1 base from J, the gap between germline ends came to 15 bases. Germline V gene sequence: CDR1 SGHTA, CDR2 FQGNSA. The CDR3 loop reads CASSPTGLKSYEQYF. CDR3 DNA sequence: TGTGCCAGCAGCCCTACAGGGCTTAAATCCTACGAGCAGTACTTC.

CDR3 loop: CASSWVGNTGELFF. In DNA, the CDR3 is TGTGCCAGCAGCTGGGTTGGGAACACCGGGGAGCTGTTTTTT. The chain recombines TRBV13 with TRBJ2-2; no definite D call. From germline, CDR1 is PRHDT and CDR2 FYEKMQ (reference sequence). The V end lost 4 bases, the J end lost 1 base, and 7 bases lay between the germline ends. The CDR3 extends over 14 amino acids.

The rearrangement links TRBV9 to TRBJ2-7; 7 positions agree with TRBD2. Germline V gene data show CDR1 as SGDLS and CDR2 as YYNGEE. J gave up 2 bases and V 0 bases, and 8 bases lay outside the gene matches. This CDR3 has 16 amino acids. CDR3 coding DNA: TGTGCCAGCAGCGTAGCTAGCTTAGCGGGCACCTACGAGCAGTACTTC. Its protein is CASSVASLAGTYEQYF. Full variable domain (missing parts from reference TRBV9 and TRBJ2-7): DSGVTQTPKHLITATGQRVTLRCSPRSGDLSVYWYQQSLDQGLQFLIQYYNGEERAKGNILERFSAQQFPDLHSELNLSSLELGDSALYFCASSVASLAGTYEQYFGPGTRLTVT.

The CDR3 bases are TGTGCCACCAGTGTCTTAGACAGGGACCACAATGAGCAGTTCTTC. Amino acid sequence: CATSVLDRDHNEQFF. This chain joins TRBV24-1 and TRBJ2-1; 7 bases match TRBD1. The germline V gene encodes CDR1 KGHDR and CDR2 SFDVKD. The CDR3 length is 15 residues. Trimming removed 5 bases from V and 5 bases from J; junction bases left unmatched: 8.

J is TRBJ2-3 and V is TRBV4-2, with 12 bases that match TRBD2. Germline CDR1 LGHNA, CDR2 YNFKEQ. The CDR3 is 16 residues long. The J segment lost 4 bases and the V segment lost 3 bases, leaving 5 bases of the junction unmatched. CDR3 sequence reads: CASSHPSGRAPDTQYF. CDR3 bases: TGTGCCAGCAGCCATCCTAGCGGGAGGGCCCCAGATACGCAGTATTTT.

This clonotype was counted a few times. The CDR3 coding sequence is TGTGCCAGCAGCGCAAGAAGCGGAGGGGGCTATATCCAAGAGACCCAGTACTTC. Amino acids: CASSARSGGGYIQETQYF. V gene TRBV7-3 combines with J gene TRBJ2-5, with a tentative D call TRBD1 (7 bases). Deletions cut 5 bases from V and 1 base from J, with 23 bases between. Germline lookup yields CDR1 SGHTA and CDR2 FQGTGA. The CDR3 extends over 18 amino acids.

The chain is built from TRBV6-1 and TRBJ2-7; D tentatively reads TRBD1 or TRBD2 (5 bases each). Trimming took off 7 bases at V and 0 bases at J, with 13 bases between the two ends. Germline CDR1 and CDR2: MNHNS and SASEGT. The CDR3 runs 14 residues. This CDR3 reads CASNRDRISYEQYF. Here the CDR3 DNA reads TGTGCCAGCAACCGGGACCGAATCTCCTACGAGCAGTACTTC.

At least ten counts were recorded for this clonotype. The chain recombines TRBV5-1 with TRBJ2-2, with 13 bases that match TRBD2. Germline values: CDR1 SGHRS, CDR2 YFSETQ. This CDR3 has 15 residues. Trimming took 4 bases from V and 5 from J; bases not matched to a gene: 2. CDR3: CASSQLAGGTGELFF. The CDR3, as DNA: TGCGCCAGCAGCCAACTAGCGGGAGGGACCGGGGAGCTGTTTTTT.

In its sample, this clonotype was seen a few times. The rearrangement joins TRBV5-5 to TRBJ2-4; D remains ambiguous. This CDR3 region has 14 residues. The V end was cut by 0 bases, the J end by 7 bases, with 11 bases between. Germline V gene data show CDR1 as SGHKS and CDR2 as YYEKEE (reference sequence). CDR3 coding DNA: TGTGCCAGCAGCTTGGACCCCTCTAGGAACATTCAGTACTTC. It yields the protein CASSLDPSRNIQYF.

This clonotype was seen at least ten times. The chain couples TRBV28 to TRBJ2-7; 7 bases are shared with TRBD1. The CDR3 length is 16 residues. CDR1 and CDR2 from the germline V gene are MDHEN and SYDVKM. V shed 7 bases and J 2 bases; nucleotides not matched to a gene: 14. For the CDR3, the DNA is TGTGCCAGCATTCGCGACAGGGCCTTGGCCCCCTACGAGCAGTACTTC. Translated: CASIRDRALAPYEQYF. The complete variable domain, with remaining parts taken from reference TRBV28 and TRBJ2-7, reads DVKVTQSSRYLVKRTGEKVFLECVQDMDHENMFWYRQDPGLGLRLIYFSYDVKMKEKGDIPEGYSVSREKKERFSLILESASTNQTSMYLCASIRDRALAPYEQYFGPGTRLTVT.

This clonotype was counted only a few times. The chain recombines TRBV5-6 with TRBJ2-7; 7 bases agree with TRBD2. The CDR3 loop spans 15 amino acids. The V gene's germline CDR1 is SGHDT and CDR2 YYEEEE. The V and J ends lost 4 bases and 6 bases, in that order; junction bases with no gene match: 13. The CDR3 DNA is TGTGCCAGCAGCAATGGCGCTAGCGGAAATAGCGAGCAGTACTTC. Amino acids: CASSNGASGNSEQYF.

This clonotype turned up a few times. The CDR3 reads CASSYSSSSREPQHF. The CDR3 DNA reads TGTGCCAGCAGTTACTCTTCCAGCTCTAGGGAGCCCCAGCATTTT. The gene calls are TRBV6-2 or TRBV6-3 and TRBJ1-5; D unclear. Germline CDR1 reads MNHEY; CDR2 reads SVGEGT. The CDR3 covers 15 residues. Trimming took off 0 bases at V and 8 bases at J, with 14 bases between the two ends.

The rearrangement joins TRBV7-2 to TRBJ2-7, with no clear D. The V end was cut by 5 bases, the J end by 2 bases, with 22 bases between. This CDR3 has 17 amino acids. Germline V lookup: CDR1 SGHTA, CDR2 FQGNSA. The CDR3: CASSPSVIVSLAYEQYF. CDR3 DNA: TGTGCCAGCAGCCCCAGCGTCATTGTGTCCTTGGCCTACGAGCAGTACTTC. Based on the CDR3 plus reference TRBV7-2 and TRBJ2-7, the full variable domain is GAGVSQSPSNKVTEKGKDVELRCDPISGHTALYWYRQSLGQGLEFLIYFQGNSAPDKSGLPSDRFSAERTGGSVSTLTIQRTQQEDSAVYLCASSPSVIVSLAYEQYFGPGTRLTVT.

This clonotype was detected a few times. The V gene is TRBV7-2, the J gene TRBJ2-7; weak D call: TRBD1 (5 bases). V was shortened by 0 bases and J by 1 base, with 10 bases between the two germline ends. This CDR3 comprises 15 residues. The germline gives CDR1 SGHTA, CDR2 FQGNSA. Here the CDR3 reads CASSLAVDSSYEQYF. The CDR3 nucleotides are TGTGCCAGCAGCTTAGCGGTCGACAGTTCCTACGAGCAGTACTTC.

This clonotype was recorded at least ten times. This chain connects TRBV6-2 or TRBV6-3 to TRBJ2-7; 8 bases match TRBD1. The CDR3 has 14 residues. Per the germline V gene, CDR1 is MNHEY and CDR2 is SVGEGT. J lost 2 bases, V lost 5 bases, and 5 bases had no gene match. The CDR3 loop is CASSPTGATYEQYF. The DNA of the CDR3 is TGTGCCAGCAGTCCGACAGGGGCTACCTACGAGCAGTACTTC.

This clonotype was picked up a small number of times. The chain carries TRBV30 and TRBJ2-3, with 10 positions matching TRBD2. This CDR3 region has 12 residues. In germline, CDR1 is GTSNPN, CDR2 SVGIG (reference sequence). Germline trimming cut 7 bases from V and 3 bases from J; bases unmatched to any gene: 1. The chain's CDR3 is CALTSGTDTQYF. The CDR3, as DNA: TGTGCCTTGACTAGCGGGACAGATACGCAGTATTTT. The full variable domain, completed using reference TRBV30 and TRBJ2-3, is SQTIHQWPATLVQPVGSPLSLECTVEGTSNPNLYWYRQAAGRGLQLLFYSVGIGQISSEVPQNLSASRPQDRQFILSSKKLLLSDSGFYLCALTSGTDTQYFGPGTRLTVL.

The chain links TRBV13 to TRBJ2-3; D could derive from TRBD1 or TRBD2 (5 bases each). CDR3 length equals 15 residues. V was shortened by 3 bases and J by 0 bases, with 10 bases between the two germline ends. Germline V gene sequence: CDR1 PRHDT, CDR2 FYEKMQ (reference sequence). The CDR3 loop reads CASSFERGSTDTQYF. CDR3 sequence (DNA): TGTGCCAGCAGCTTTGAGAGGGGCAGCACAGATACGCAGTATTTT. The variable domain in full, with the rest retrieved from reference TRBV13 and TRBJ2-3, is AAGVIQSPRHLIKEKRETATLKCYPIPRHDTVYWYQQGPGQDPQFLISFYEKMQSDKGSIPDRFSAQQFSDYHSELNMSSLELGDSALYFCASSFERGSTDTQYFGPGTRLTVL.

This clonotype was detected only a few times. V usage is TRBV7-3 and J usage is TRBJ2-1; D not resolved. V was cut by 1 base and J by 0 bases, with 10 bases left in between. There are 16 residues in the CDR3. CDR1 SGHTA and CDR2 FQGTGA come from the germline V gene. CDR3: CASSLKGGYSYNEQFF. CDR3 sequence (DNA): TGTGCCAGCAGCTTAAAGGGCGGATACTCCTACAATGAGCAGTTCTTC.

This clonotype was recorded at least ten times. This chain joins TRBV6-1 and TRBJ2-7; D is perhaps TRBD1 (5 bases). The V gene's germline CDR1 is MNHNS and CDR2 SASEGT. Trimming shortened V by 1 base and J by 1 base, and 8 bases separated the two germline ends. The CDR3 contains 14 residues. The CDR3 loop is CASSEGGASYEQYF. The CDR3, as DNA: TGTGCCAGCAGTGAAGGGGGCGCGTCCTACGAGCAGTACTTC.

The gene calls are TRBV5-5 and TRBJ2-2; TRBD2 agrees at 14 bases. The CDR3 is 19 amino acids. V gave up 0 bases and J gave up 4 bases; unmatched junction bases: 8. Germline lookup yields CDR1 SGHKS and CDR2 YYEKEE (reference sequence). In nucleotides, the CDR3 is TGTGCCAGCAGCTTGGAGCGACTAGCGGGAGGGCACGTCACCGGGGAGCTGTTTTTT. Translated: CASSLERLAGGHVTGELFF.

This clonotype came up many times. The chain is built from TRBV7-2 and TRBJ2-5; 10 nucleotides line up with TRBD1. Trimming cost V 5 bases and J 7 bases; bases outside gene matches: 13. Germline V gives CDR1 SGHTA, CDR2 FQGNSA. The CDR3 extends over 16 amino acids. In DNA, the CDR3 is TGTGCCAGCAGCAACTACCGGGACAGGGGAGGCGGGACCCAGTACTTC. This translates into CASSNYRDRGGGTQYF.

The genes are TRBV28 and TRBJ2-1; 9 bases are shared with TRBD2. The CDR3 consists of 15 residues. V was pared by 6 bases and J by 2 bases, with 5 bases of the junction left unmatched. In germline, CDR1 is MDHEN, CDR2 SYDVKM. CDR3 residues: CASSRTSEAYNEQFF. The CDR3 DNA sequence: TGTGCCAGCAGCAGGACTAGCGAGGCCTACAATGAGCAGTTCTTC.